The 10 T cell receptor beta chains reported below all come from one sample, sequenced in a study of identical twins (dated by TCRdb to 2016 to 2018). Library construction relied on 5' RACE. TCRdb shows the sequencer as Illumina HiSeq 2000. The public reads were run again by TCRdb, first through fastp at Q25 and then through MiXCR, and only productive beta chains were kept. Each entry is one CDR3 protein sequence, shown with its most common DNA and genes. Here the sample has under 300,000 distinct CDR3 sequences; over 5% occur a single time. About 15% of the sample goes to the ten largest clones. In addition, the sample was reused for a study of T cells expressing NK-cell markers.

Sequences were obtained from CD8+ T cells sorted from blood. The origin of the receptors is a woman between 18 and 29 years old in good health.

The CDR3 sequence is CASSQGGGDAYNEQFF. The CDR3, as DNA: TGCGCCAGCAGCCAAGGTGGGGGGGACGCCTACAATGAGCAGTTCTTC. This rearrangement joins TRBV4-3 to TRBJ2-1; TRBD2 matches at 7 bases. J was trimmed by 2 bases and V by 1 base; bases with no gene match: 5. The CDR3 extends over 16 amino acids. Germline V gene sequence: CDR1 LGHNA, CDR2 YSLEER.

The chain couples TRBV3-1 to TRBJ2-1; D is unresolved. This CDR3 has 11 amino acids. Trimming pared 2 bases from V and 9 bases from J, leaving 5 bases between. Germline CDR1 reads LGHDT; CDR2 reads YNNKEL (reference sequence). CDR3 DNA sequence: TGTGCCAGCAGCCAATTTGGTGAGCAGTTCTTC. Residues: CASSQFGEQFF.

This clonotype has only a few counts. The rearrangement uses TRBV6-5 and TRBJ2-1, with D perhaps TRBD1 (5 bases). The V gene lost 0 bases and the J gene lost 9 bases, with 12 bases spanning the gap. Germline CDR1 and CDR2: MNHEY and SVGAGI. There are 14 residues in the CDR3. The CDR3 nucleotides read TGTGCCAGCAGTTACTCCCCAGGGTCCCTTGAGCAGTTCTTC. The encoded protein is CASSYSPGSLEQFF.

This clonotype was observed at least ten times. DNA for the CDR3: TGTGCCAGCAGCCCAGTGGGGGCGGGGGTGAAGAATGAGCAGTTCTTC. This sequence encodes CASSPVGAGVKNEQFF. The chain carries TRBV7-2 and TRBJ2-1, with D tentatively TRBD2 (7 bases). Germline values: CDR1 SGHTA, CDR2 FQGNSA. Trimming cost V 5 bases and J 7 bases, with 21 bases left between them. This CDR3 comprises 16 residues.

This clonotype was seen more than once but under ten times. The chain combines TRBV4-2 with TRBJ2-4; weak D call: TRBD1 (5 bases). This CDR3 has 15 residues. V was pared by 1 base and J by 3 bases, with 10 bases between. Germline V gene data show CDR1 as LGHNA and CDR2 as YNFKEQ. The CDR3 is CASSQGPTDKNIQYF. Written as DNA, the CDR3 is TGTGCCAGCAGCCAAGGGCCGACAGACAAAAACATTCAGTACTTC.

This clonotype was counted a few times. The rearrangement links TRBV20-1 to TRBJ2-7; TRBD1 is a possible D gene (6 bases). V was trimmed by 1 base and J by 3 bases, leaving 7 bases between them. CDR1 and CDR2 from the germline V gene are DFQATT and SNEGSKA (reference sequence). The CDR3 contains 12 residues. The CDR3 sequence: CSARGDNYEQYF. CDR3 nucleotides: TGCAGTGCTAGAGGGGACAACTACGAGCAGTACTTC.

The J gene is TRBJ1-1, the V gene TRBV19; D is unclear. Germline lookup yields CDR1 LNHDA and CDR2 SQIVND (reference sequence). Trimming removed 6 bases from V and 2 bases from J, with 22 bases in between. This CDR3 comprises 17 residues. CDR3 sequence: CASSSLDLREINTEAFF. CDR3 in DNA: TGTGCCAGTAGCTCCCTAGATCTCCGCGAGATTAACACTGAAGCTTTCTTT.

This clonotype is medium-sized. The CDR3 nucleotides are TGCAGTGCCCCGTCTCGACTAGCGGGACAAGAGACCCAGTACTTC. Translating it yields CSAPSRLAGQETQYF. The genes are TRBV20-1 and TRBJ2-5, with TRBD2 identical over 11 bases. V trimming: 6 bases; J trimming: 2 bases; junction bases outside the gene matches: 8. Germline V lookup: CDR1 DFQATT, CDR2 SNEGSKA (reference sequence). The CDR3 covers 15 residues.

The genes are TRBV6-1 and TRBJ2-7, with 9 bases aligning to TRBD1. CDR3 length: 17 amino acids. The germline V gene has CDR1 MNHNS and CDR2 SASEGT. V shed 5 bases, J shed 3 bases, and the junction held 14 bases outside the gene matches. Written as DNA, the CDR3 is TGTGCCAGCAGTCCGGGACAGGGAGAAGCAATTGGCTACGAGCAGTACTTC. Protein sequence: CASSPGQGEAIGYEQYF.

This clonotype was recorded at least ten times. As DNA, the CDR3 is TGCGCCAGCAACTACGGTTTACAGGGTTGGGGCACTGAAGCTTTCTTT. As protein: CASNYGLQGWGTEAFF. This rearrangement joins TRBV5-1 to TRBJ1-1; maybe TRBD1 (6 bases). V lost 6 bases to trimming and J lost 4 bases, with 22 bases between them. This CDR3 is 16 amino acids long. Germline CDR1 is SGHRS and CDR2 is YFSETQ.